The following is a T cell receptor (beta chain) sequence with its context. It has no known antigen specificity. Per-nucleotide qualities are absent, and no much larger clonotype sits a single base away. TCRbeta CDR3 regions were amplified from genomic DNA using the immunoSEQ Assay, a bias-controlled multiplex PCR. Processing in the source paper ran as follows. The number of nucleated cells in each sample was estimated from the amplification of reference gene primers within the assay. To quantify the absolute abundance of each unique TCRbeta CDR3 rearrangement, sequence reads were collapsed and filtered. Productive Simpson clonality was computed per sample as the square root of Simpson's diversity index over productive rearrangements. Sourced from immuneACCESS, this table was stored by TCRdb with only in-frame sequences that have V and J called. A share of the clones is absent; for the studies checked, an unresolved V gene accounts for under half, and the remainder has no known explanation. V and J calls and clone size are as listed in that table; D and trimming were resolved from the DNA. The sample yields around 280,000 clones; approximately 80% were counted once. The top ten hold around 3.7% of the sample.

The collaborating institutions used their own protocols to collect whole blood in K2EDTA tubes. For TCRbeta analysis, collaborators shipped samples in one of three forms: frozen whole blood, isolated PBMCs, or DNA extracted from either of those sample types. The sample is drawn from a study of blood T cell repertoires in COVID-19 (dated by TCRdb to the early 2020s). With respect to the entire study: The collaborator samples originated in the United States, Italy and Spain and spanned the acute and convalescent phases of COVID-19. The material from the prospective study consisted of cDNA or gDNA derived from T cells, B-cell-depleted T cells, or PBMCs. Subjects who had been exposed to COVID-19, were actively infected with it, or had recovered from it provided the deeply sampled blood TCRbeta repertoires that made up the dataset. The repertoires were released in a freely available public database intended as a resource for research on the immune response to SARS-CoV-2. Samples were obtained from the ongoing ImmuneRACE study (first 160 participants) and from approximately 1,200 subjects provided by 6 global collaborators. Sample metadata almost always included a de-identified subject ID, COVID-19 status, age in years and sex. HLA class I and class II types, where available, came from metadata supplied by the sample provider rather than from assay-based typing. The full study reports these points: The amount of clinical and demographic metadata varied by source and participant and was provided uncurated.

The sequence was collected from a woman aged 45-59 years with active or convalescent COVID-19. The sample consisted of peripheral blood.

The nucleotide sequence is TGTGCCAGCAGCCTGTCAGGGGCGGGCTATGGCTACACCTTC. Translated, it gives CASSLSGAGYGYTF. The chain is encoded by TRBV14 joined to TRBJ1-2; TRBD1 might be the D gene, on 6 matching bases. From the cysteine through the phenylalanine, the CDR3 covers 14 amino acids. Of all the DNA, just the CDR3 is kept, 42 bases in frame from base 1. Taken from the germline V gene, the CDR1 and CDR2 loops are SGHDN and FVKESK. V was cut back by 4 bases and J by 4 bases, leaving a gap of 13 bases between them.